This TCR beta chain was sequenced during a study of T cells in Graves' hyperthyroidism and ophthalmopathy. Background on the study: Blood was drawn when the patient was first diagnosed and still untreated.

Patients aged 18 to 65 with hyperthyroidism were newly diagnosed, with duration under 2 months. Uncontrolled infection, other autoimmune disease, pregnancy or lactation disqualified patients from enrolment. Clinical symptoms, serum thyroxine, TRAb, thyroid ultrasound and orbital computed tomography informed diagnoses. The CDR3 regions of TCR beta were amplified from RNA transcripts. HTBI primers were used for first-round RT-PCR of the TCR CDR3. TCRdb processed the multiplex PCR reads anew with MiXCR; each CDR3 protein has one entry. The table records about 400,000 distinct CDR3 sequences, 14% to 15% of them present only once. The V and J ends lost 6 bases and 2 bases respectively, with 8 bases between them. Germline V gives CDR1 SNHLY, CDR2 FYNNEI. The CDR3 runs 12 residues. This clonotype was seen ten or more times.

The gene calls are TRBV2 and TRBJ2-7; TRBD2 is a possible D gene (6 bases). The receptor was derived from a young woman with Graves' hyperthyroidism. Sequences were obtained from blood. The CDR3: CASREGTYEQYF. CDR3 in DNA: TGTGCCAGCAGGGAGGGGACCTACGAGCAGTACTTC. The whole variable domain, remainder taken from reference TRBV2 and TRBJ2-7, is EPEVTQTPSHQVTQMGQEVILRCVPISNHLYFYWYRQILGQKVEFLVSFYNNEISEKSEIFDDQFSVERPDGSNFTLKIRSTKLEDSAMYFCASREGTYEQYFGPGTRLTVT.